One sample yielded the 13 T cell receptor beta chains listed below, sequenced in a study of T-cell memory formation after mild COVID-19. Each CDR3 protein gets one entry after TCRdb re-called the 5' RACE reads with MiXCR. The table records under 200,000 distinct CDR3 sequences, around 10% of them present only once. Sequencing used PBMCs or a T cell subset sorted from them (not recorded which). These receptors came from a man younger than 35 who had mild COVID-19 (a few samples of this study predate the infection). Cell type and time point are not known.

This clonotype appeared a few times. The chain has TRBV7-2 and TRBJ1-2, with D possibly matching TRBD1 (6 bases). Trimming took off 1 base at V and 4 bases at J, with 16 bases between the two ends. The germline gives CDR1 SGHTA, CDR2 FQGNSA. The CDR3 contains 16 residues. The CDR3 DNA sequence: TGTGCCAGCAGCTTAGGGCAGGGCAGGGGAATCTATGGCTACACCTTC. Translated: CASSLGQGRGIYGYTF.

V is TRBV7-2 and J is TRBJ2-5; D is possibly TRBD2 (6 bases). V gave up 3 bases and J gave up 1 base, with 15 bases separating them. Germline V gene lookup returns CDR1 SGHTA and CDR2 FQGNSA. This CDR3 spans 16 amino acids. The CDR3 loop is CASSFGRVGGQETQYF. The CDR3 bases are TGTGCCAGCAGCTTCGGCAGGGTGGGGGGCCAAGAGACCCAGTACTTC.

The chain recombines TRBV5-1 with TRBJ2-5; no clear D gene. This CDR3 contains 12 residues. With 4 bases removed from V and 9 bases from J, the gap between germline ends came to 13 bases. Per the germline V gene, CDR1 is SGHRS and CDR2 is YFSETQ. CDR3 in DNA: TGCGCCAGCAGCAGTAGTGGGGTCGCCCAGTACTTC. Translated: CASSSSGVAQYF.

The rearrangement links TRBV12-3 or TRBV12-4 to TRBJ2-3; tentative D call: TRBD2 (5 bases). Trimming cost V 8 bases and J 1 base, with 10 bases left between them. The CDR3 has 13 amino acids. The CDR3 coding sequence is TGTGCCAGCCTCCTTAGCGGCACAGATACGCAGTATTTT. Amino acids: CASLLSGTDTQYF.

Many counts were recorded for this clonotype. V usage is TRBV10-3 and J usage is TRBJ2-3, with 14 bases matching TRBD2. The CDR3 length is 14 residues. The V segment lost 6 bases and the J segment 6 bases; nucleotides outside the gene matches: 2. Germline CDR1 ENHRY, CDR2 SYGVKD. The CDR3 region is CAIRTSGGADTQYF. The CDR3 region has the DNA TGTGCCATCAGGACTAGCGGGGGGGCTGATACGCAGTATTTT.

The gene calls are TRBV9 and TRBJ2-5; possibly TRBD1 or TRBD2 for D (5 bases each). V was pared by 5 bases and J by 5 bases, with 16 bases between. Germline V CDR1 and CDR2: SGDLS, YYNGEE. There are 14 residues in the CDR3. The CDR3, as DNA: TGTGCCAGCAGTACCGGGTCGGGACGGGAGACCCAGTACTTC. Translation: CASSTGSGRETQYF. The full variable domain, in which reference TRBV9 and TRBJ2-5 provide the parts outside the CDR3, is DSGVTQTPKHLITATGQRVTLRCSPRSGDLSVYWYQQSLDQGLQFLIQYYNGEERAKGNILERFSAQQFPDLHSELNLSSLELGDSALYFCASSTGSGRETQYFGPGTRLLVL.

For this clonotype: A much larger clone is a single base away; this may be a read error. The CDR3 does not end in the conserved phenylalanine or tryptophan, so this is likely a read error. V usage is TRBV7-2 and J usage is TRBJ2-5; the match to TRBD1 covers 8 bases. Germline V gene lookup returns CDR1 SGHTA and CDR2 FQGNSA. The length of the CDR3 is 14 residues. V was pared by 5 bases and J by 4 bases, with 6 bases of the junction left unmatched. The CDR3 protein is CASSRQGAGETQYL. The CDR3 DNA is TGTGCCAGCAGCCGCCAGGGGGCGGGAGAGACCCAGTACTTA.

This clonotype was detected once. V gene TRBV18 combines with J gene TRBJ1-5; a possible D gene is TRBD1 (5 bases). This CDR3 is built from 15 residues. CDR1 and CDR2 from the germline V gene are KGHSH and LQKENI. V lost 6 bases and J lost 3, with 15 bases in between. The CDR3 DNA reads TGTGCCAGCTCCCTTTCGACGGGGCCCAATCAGCCCCAGCATTTT. Translating it yields CASSLSTGPNQPQHF.

There are a few counts of this clonotype. The CDR3 reads CASSRGVGQFF. DNA for the CDR3: TGTGCCAGCAGCCGGGGCGTCGGGCAGTTCTTC. The chain uses TRBV7-9 and TRBJ2-1; either TRBD1 or TRBD2 may supply D (5 bases each). CDR1 SEHNR and CDR2 FQNEAQ come from the germline V gene (reference sequence). V was cut by 5 bases and J by 12 bases, with 11 bases left in between. CDR3 length: 11 amino acids.

This clonotype was detected only a few times. This sequence joins TRBV4-1 and TRBJ1-6; D perhaps matches TRBD1 (6 bases). This CDR3 has 14 residues. With 5 bases removed from V and 7 bases from J, the gap between germline ends came to 12 bases. Germline V CDR1 and CDR2: MGHRA, YSYEKL. The CDR3 bases are TGCGCCAGCAGCGCCCGGGGGACAAATTCACCCCTCCACTTT. Amino acids: CASSARGTNSPLHF.

This clonotype has a handful of counts. The rearrangement links TRBV5-1 to TRBJ2-5; 9 nucleotides agree with TRBD2. With V trimmed by 0 bases and J by 5 bases, 5 bases remained unmatched. Germline V lookup: CDR1 SGHRS, CDR2 YFSETQ. The CDR3 spans 15 residues. This CDR3 reads CASSLVLAGAETQYF. The CDR3 DNA reads as TGCGCCAGCAGCTTGGTCTTAGCGGGGGCCGAGACCCAGTACTTC.

The chain is built from TRBV18 and TRBJ2-3; 12 nucleotides match TRBD2. V lost 0 bases, J lost 4 bases, and 2 bases stayed unmatched. The CDR3 loop spans 16 amino acids. The germline gives CDR1 KGHSH, CDR2 LQKENI. The CDR3 bases are TGTGCCAGCTCACCACCACTAGCGGGGGGCCCAGATACGCAGTATTTT. Protein sequence: CASSPPLAGGPDTQYF.

This clonotype turned up a few times. The chain joins TRBV6-5 to TRBJ1-3; no clear D. The CDR3 has 14 residues. V shed 6 bases and J shed 0 bases, with 9 bases lying between them. In germline, CDR1 is MNHEY, CDR2 SVGAGI. The CDR3, as DNA: TGTGCCAGCAGCGGAGGAACCTCTGGAAACACCATATATTTT. Protein sequence: CASSGGTSGNTIYF.